The 29 T cell receptor beta chains reported below all come from one sample, sequenced in a study of T cell clonality in common variable immunodeficiency. Assay: immunoSEQ multiplex PCR; the TCRdb copy retains only in-frame clones and omits some. The sample includes about 39,000 clones, none of them occurring once. The specimen sequenced was peripheral blood mononuclear cells. The receptors shown here come from a person aged 18 to 69 in good health.

This clone was found many times. The CDR3 DNA, read in part, is TGTGCCAGTAGTATGAGAAACAGGTCCCCCTACGAG. Translating gives CASSMRNRSPYE. The full-length CDR3 reads as CASSMRNRSPYEQYF. This rearrangement joins TRBV19 to TRBJ2-7; weak D call: TRBD1 (5 bases). Coverage ceases 3 residues before the CDR3 finishes, and the germline J gene fills in the end. With 3 bases removed from V and 2 bases from J, the gap between germline ends came to 14 bases. CDR1 and CDR2 from the germline V gene are LNHDA and SQIVND (reference sequence). This CDR3 region has 15 residues.

This clone was observed many times. The sequence runs out 3 residues before the end of the CDR3; the remainder is reconstructed from the germline J gene. The chain couples TRBV19 to TRBJ1-1; D is possibly TRBD1 (6 bases). V lost 3 bases, J lost 0 bases, and 14 bases lay in between. The CDR3 sequence is 16 residues long. Germline V gene lookup returns CDR1 LNHDA and CDR2 SQIVND (reference sequence). The CDR3 region is CASSIRGTSMNTEAFF. Incomplete CDR3 DNA: TGTGCCAGTAGTATTAGGGGGACAAGCATGAACACTGAA. The full variable domain, its missing parts supplied by reference TRBV19 and TRBJ1-1, is DGGITQSPKYLFRKEGQNVTLSCEQNLNHDAMYWYRQDPGQGLRLIYYSQIVNDFQKGDIAEGYSVSREKKESFPLTVTSAQKNPTAFYLCASSIRGTSMNTEAFFGQGTRLTVV.

In this sample, this clone turned up many times. From the germline J gene comes the end of the CDR3, since the read stops 3 residues before it. The chain employs TRBV5-1 and TRBJ1-3, with 8 bases fitting TRBD1. Germline V gene lookup returns CDR1 SGHRS and CDR2 YFSETQ. The V and J ends lost 4 bases and 0 bases, in that order; junction bases with no gene match: 9. The length of the CDR3 is 17 residues. CDR3 protein: CASSGGDRSYSGNTIYF. Partial CDR3 DNA: TGCGCCAGCAGCGGAGGGGACAGGAGCTACTCTGGAAACACC.

At least ten counts were recorded for this clone. With the read ending 3 residues before the CDR3 end, the germline J gene is used to fill in that end. The rearrangement uses TRBV20-1 and TRBJ2-2; the match to TRBD2 covers 11 bases. The CDR3 is made up of 17 amino acids. The V segment lost 1 base and the J segment 4 bases; nucleotides outside the gene matches: 8. CDR1 and CDR2 from the germline V gene are DFQATT and SNEGSKA (reference sequence). This chain's CDR3 is CSARATSGVASTGELFF. Incomplete CDR3 DNA: TGCAGTGCTAGAGCGACTAGCGGGGTCGCGAGCACCGGGGAG.

This clone was picked up a small number of times. The observed sequence ends 3 residues before the CDR3 terminus, with the missing tail filled in from the germline J gene. The V call is TRBV18, the J call TRBJ2-1, with TRBD2 matching over 12 bases. Trimming cost V 6 bases and J 4 bases; bases outside gene matches: 4. Looked up from germline, CDR1 is KGHSH and CDR2 is LQKENI. The CDR3 spans 15 residues. The CDR3 bases that were read are TGTGCCAGCTCTCGGACTAGCGGGGCTTACAATGAG. The encoded protein is CASSRTSGAYNE. The complete CDR3 sequence is CASSRTSGAYNEQFF.

The sample holds a few counts of this clone. The read falls 3 residues short of the CDR3 end, and the missing part is taken from the germline J gene. The J gene is TRBJ1-1, the V gene TRBV30; D is unclear. Germline lookup yields CDR1 GTSNPN and CDR2 SVGIG (reference sequence). The CDR3 has 13 residues. CDR3: CACHGGFRGGAFF. CDR3 DNA, as far as it was read: TGTGCCTGTCACGGTGGATTCCGGGGTGGC.

This clone appeared many times. The read finishes 3 residues shy of the CDR3 end, and the germline J gene is used to complete it. The rearrangement uses TRBV20-1 and TRBJ2-2; a possible D gene is TRBD2 (5 bases). Germline V CDR1 and CDR2: DFQATT, SNEGSKA (reference sequence). Trimming left V 3 bases short and J 4 bases short, with 12 bases between. CDR3 length: 14 amino acids. This chain's CDR3 is CSASPSGGTGELFF. Incomplete CDR3 DNA: TGCAGTGCTAGTCCGAGCGGAGGCACCGGGGAG.

This clone was seen a handful of times. The sequenced fragment ends 3 residues before the CDR3 boundary, so the rest is inferred from the germline J gene. V is TRBV7-2 and J is TRBJ2-3, with D tentatively TRBD1 (6 bases). The CDR3 sequence is 15 residues long. From germline, CDR1 is SGHTA and CDR2 FQGNSA. CDR3 amino acids: CASSLWVDRGQPQYF. The sequenced CDR3 bases are TGTGCCAGCAGCTTATGGGTGGACCGCGGACAGCCG. The whole variable domain, filled in from reference TRBV7-2 and TRBJ2-3, reads GAGVSQSPSNKVTEKGKDVELRCDPISGHTALYWYRQSLGQGLEFLIYFQGNSAPDKSGLPSDRFSAERTGGSVSTLTIQRTQQEDSAVYLCASSLWVDRGQPQYFGPGTRLTVL.

This clone was seen repeatedly, ten times or more. The DNA ends 3 residues before the CDR3 does, and the rest of the CDR3 is filled in from the germline J gene. The J gene is TRBJ1-3, the V gene TRBV20-1; unclear D gene. Per the germline V gene, CDR1 is DFQATT and CDR2 is SNEGSKA (reference sequence). The CDR3 runs 13 residues. With 2 bases removed from V and 5 bases from J, the gap between germline ends came to 10 bases. The chain's CDR3 is CSARQSGRNTIYF. CDR3 DNA (partial): TGCAGTGCTAGACAGTCAGGTAGAAACACC.

This clone was counted at least ten times. The sequenced fragment ends 3 residues before the CDR3 boundary, so the rest is inferred from the germline J gene. The chain recombines TRBV20-1 with TRBJ2-7, with a weak D call TRBD2 (5 bases). Germline V lookup: CDR1 DFQATT, CDR2 SNEGSKA (reference sequence). Trimming took off 3 bases at V and 4 bases at J, with 13 bases between the two ends. This CDR3 has 13 amino acids. Partial CDR3 DNA: TGCAGTGCTAGTAGTAGGGCGGGTTACGAG. Translation gives CSASSRAGYE. The complete CDR3 sequence is CSASSRAGYEQYF.

In its sample, this clone was seen many times. From the germline J gene comes the end of the CDR3, since the read stops 3 residues before it. The chain employs TRBV2 and TRBJ2-7; the D gene is possibly TRBD2 (6 bases). The CDR3 length is 14 residues. CDR1 is SNHLY, CDR2 FYNNEI, per germline. Deletions cut 7 bases from V and 2 bases from J, with 15 bases between. The CDR3 protein is CASTRAGSTYEQYF. The CDR3 bases that were read are TGTGCCAGCACTCGGGCGGGATCAACCTACGAG.

In its sample, this clone was seen many times. The CDR3 end is not reached by the read, which stops 3 residues before it; the germline J gene fills it in. The chain is built from TRBV5-1 and TRBJ1-1; no definite D call. Germline loops: CDR1 SGHRS, CDR2 YFSETQ. V dropped 0 bases and J dropped 0 bases, with 15 bases sitting between them. The CDR3 length is 17 residues. The DNA read from the CDR3 is TGCGCCAGCAGCTTGGTTGACTTCGGTACCCTGAACACTGAA. Translating it yields CASSLVDFGTLNTE. The whole CDR3 region reads CASSLVDFGTLNTEAFF.

This clone was detected only a few times. The read is 3 residues too short to cover the CDR3 end, so that end is filled in from the germline J gene. The rearrangement links TRBV11-1 to TRBJ2-1; 11 positions agree with TRBD2. Germline CDR1 reads SGHAT; CDR2 reads FQDESV (reference sequence). This CDR3 is built from 15 residues. V was pared by 3 bases and J by 5 bases, with 3 bases of the junction left unmatched. The part of the CDR3 DNA that was read is TGTGCCAGCAGCTTGGGGACTAGCGGTCACAATGAG. Protein: CASSLGTSGHNE. The entire CDR3 protein is CASSLGTSGHNEQFF.

This clone has at least ten counts. The read halts 3 residues ahead of the CDR3 end, with the missing end drawn from the germline J gene. This chain joins TRBV7-2 and TRBJ1-2; D may be TRBD1 (6 bases). V lost 6 bases, J lost 7 bases, and 18 bases lay in between. This CDR3 is built from 14 residues. Germline assignment: CDR1 SGHTA and CDR2 FQGNSA. The CDR3 DNA, read in part, is TGTGCCAGCAGTCCCCGGGGGGCTATTGGTGGC. This translates into CASSPRGAIGG. The whole CDR3 sequence is CASSPRGAIGGYTF.

Comments on this clone: The read finishes 3 residues shy of the CDR3 end, and the germline J gene is used to complete it. This chain uses TRBV6-1 with TRBJ1-2; tentatively, D is TRBD1 (6 bases). Germline loops: CDR1 MNHNS, CDR2 SASEGT. The CDR3 has 11 residues. CDR3 sequence: CASSVGTGYTF. The DNA read from the CDR3 is TGTGCCAGCAGTGTAGGGACAGGC.

This clone was detected many times. Sequencing ends 3 residues short of the CDR3 end; the germline J gene provides the rest. This chain joins TRBV19 and TRBJ2-2, with D perhaps TRBD2 (6 bases). This CDR3 spans 13 amino acids. Germline lookup yields CDR1 LNHDA and CDR2 SQIVND (reference sequence). This CDR3 reads CASSIWGEKELFF. CDR3 DNA, as far as it was read: TGTGCCAGTAGTATCTGGGGGGAGAAAGAG.

As to this clone: The missing CDR3 end, 3 residues past where the read stops, is filled in from the germline J gene. The chain combines TRBV19 with TRBJ1-1; D ambiguous. CDR3 length: 14 residues. Germline-derived CDR1 and CDR2 are LNHDA and SQIVND (reference sequence). CDR3 DNA, as far as it was read: TGTGCCAGTAGTATTAGCGGGAGTAACCACGAG. Residues: CASSISGSNHE. The full CDR3 sequence reads CASSISGSNHEAFF.

This clone has ten or more counts. The read falls 3 residues short of the CDR3 end, and the missing part is taken from the germline J gene. The V and J genes are TRBV7-9 and TRBJ2-2, with 8 positions matching TRBD2. This CDR3 spans 12 amino acids. V was pared by 8 bases and J by 8 bases, with 4 bases of the junction left unmatched. Germline V lookup: CDR1 SEHNR, CDR2 FQNEAQ (reference sequence). Here the CDR3 reads CASEIAGGELFF. The DNA read from the CDR3 is TGTGCCAGCGAAATAGCGGGGGGGGAG.

This clone was observed at least ten times. Read data end 3 residues before the CDR3 end; the end is taken from the germline J gene. The J gene is TRBJ1-1, the V gene TRBV14; 7 bases fit TRBD1. V lost 0 bases to trimming and J lost 4 bases; unmatched junction nucleotides: 5. In germline, CDR1 is SGHDN, CDR2 FVKESK. This CDR3 contains 15 residues. CDR3 DNA, as far as it was read: TGTGCCAGCAGCCAAGAGGAGGGGGCCGTCACTGAA. Encoded protein: CASSQEEGAVTE. The full-length CDR3 reads as CASSQEEGAVTEAFF.

As regards this clone: The CDR3 end is not reached by the read, which stops 3 residues before it; the germline J gene fills it in. V gene TRBV30 combines with J gene TRBJ2-7; TRBD2 is a possible D gene (7 bases). The V end was cut by 2 bases, the J end by 6 bases, with 14 bases between. CDR1 GTSNPN and CDR2 SVGIG come from the germline V gene (reference sequence). This CDR3 region has 13 residues. The CDR3 DNA, read in part, is TGTGCCTGGAGTAGGGGGGGGCGCGGCGAG. This translates into CAWSRGGRGE. The entire CDR3 protein reads CAWSRGGRGEQYF.

This clone has at least ten counts. Read coverage stops 3 residues before the CDR3 terminus; the germline J gene supplies the remainder. The chain uses TRBV30 and TRBJ1-4, with D possibly matching TRBD1 (5 bases). Trimming took 3 bases from V and 8 from J, leaving 10 bases between them. CDR3 length: 12 amino acids. Germline values: CDR1 GTSNPN, CDR2 SVGIG (reference sequence). The part of the CDR3 DNA that was read is TGTGCCTGGAGGGCCGGGGGGGAAAAA. As protein: CAWRAGGEK. The full CDR3 protein reads CAWRAGGEKLFF. The full variable domain, its missing parts supplied by reference TRBV30 and TRBJ1-4, is SQTIHQWPATLVQPVGSPLSLECTVEGTSNPNLYWYRQAAGRGLQLLFYSVGIGQISSEVPQNLSASRPQDRQFILSSKKLLLSDSGFYLCAWRAGGEKLFFGSGTQLSVL.

This clone was counted at least ten times. The CDR3 goes on 3 residues after the read ends, and that part is filled in from the germline J gene. The V and J genes are TRBV20-1 and TRBJ2-3; TRBD2 matches 11 bases. Germline assignment: CDR1 DFQATT and CDR2 SNEGSKA (reference sequence). The trim removed 6 bases at V and 3 bases at J, leaving 5 bases unmatched. The CDR3 loop spans 14 amino acids. CDR3 sequence: CSAPLAGGTDTQYF. The covered CDR3 bases are TGCAGTGCCCCTCTAGCGGGAGGAACAGATACG.

The table lists this clone with many counts. The covered CDR3 bases are TGTGCCAGTAGAGGGACAGCGAACACCGGGGAG. Translated, it gives CASRGTANTGE. The full CDR3 protein is CASRGTANTGELFF. The rearrangement uses TRBV19 and TRBJ2-2, with 7 bases aligning to TRBD1. Read coverage stops 3 residues before the CDR3 terminus; the germline J gene supplies the remainder. The CDR3 is 14 amino acids. From germline, CDR1 is LNHDA and CDR2 SQIVND (reference sequence). V lost 6 bases to trimming and J lost 0 bases; unmatched junction nucleotides: 1.

This clone showed up many times. The read is 3 residues too short to cover the CDR3 end, so that end is filled in from the germline J gene. This chain joins TRBV7-3 and TRBJ2-3, with D hard to call. Trimming pared 5 bases from V and 1 base from J, leaving 7 bases between. Looked up from germline, CDR1 is SGHTA and CDR2 is FQGTGA. This CDR3 contains 13 residues. The DNA read from the CDR3 is TGTGCCAGCAGCAGCACTGGCACAGATACG. Translated: CASSSTGTDT. The CDR3 as a whole reads CASSSTGTDTQYF.

This clone has only a few counts. With the read ending 3 residues before the CDR3 end, the germline J gene is used to fill in that end. The chain recombines TRBV18 with TRBJ1-2, with D unresolved. The V gene's germline CDR1 is KGHSH and CDR2 LQKENI. The CDR3 loop spans 14 amino acids. The DNA read from the CDR3 is TGTGCCAGCTCACCAGACGTCAGCGGTAACTCG. Amino acids: CASSPDVSGNS. The full-length CDR3 reads as CASSPDVSGNSYTF.

This clone was seen many times. The read ends 3 residues shy of where the CDR3 ends; the end is completed using the germline J gene. The chain carries TRBV7-8 and TRBJ1-1, with D possibly TRBD1 on 5 matching bases. Germline-derived CDR1 and CDR2 are SGHVS and FQNEAQ. This CDR3 contains 14 residues. Trimming took 5 bases from V and 1 from J, leaving 11 bases between them. The CDR3 sequence is CASSPLGGNTEAFF. Incomplete CDR3 DNA: TGTGCCAGCAGCCCCCTGGGGGGGAACACTGAA. Drawing the rest from reference TRBV7-8 and TRBJ1-1, the complete variable domain is GAGVSQSPRYKVAKRGQDVALRCDPISGHVSLFWYQQALGQGPEFLTYFQNEAQLDKSGLPSDRFFAERPEGSVSTLKIQRTQQEDSAVYLCASSPLGGNTEAFFGQGTRLTVV.

This clone was found many times. The read terminates 3 residues before the CDR3 end, so the remaining end is supplied by the germline J gene. V gene TRBV29-1 combines with J gene TRBJ1-2, with 7 bases lining up with TRBD1. This CDR3 contains 11 residues. Germline CDR1 reads SQVTM; CDR2 reads ANQGSEA. CDR3 DNA, as far as it was read: TGCAGTGGACAGGCAAACTATGGC. This encodes CSGQANYG. The whole CDR3 sequence reads CSGQANYGYTF.

This clone was counted ten times or more. The read ends 3 residues shy of where the CDR3 ends; the end is completed using the germline J gene. V and J are TRBV6-2 or TRBV6-3 and TRBJ2-3, with 8 positions matching TRBD1. The CDR3 runs 13 residues. CDR1 is MNHEY and CDR2 is SVGEGT in the germline V gene. The J segment lost 5 bases and the V segment lost 10 bases, leaving 8 bases of the junction unmatched. The CDR3 reads CATGQGGKDTQYF. The sequenced part of the CDR3 DNA is TGTGCCACCGGACAGGGCGGAAAAGATACG.

This clone showed up many times. The CDR3 end is not reached by the read, which stops 3 residues before it; the germline J gene fills it in. The chain carries TRBV10-1 and TRBJ2-3, with D possibly matching TRBD2 (5 bases). This CDR3 is built from 13 residues. Germline CDR1 is WNHNN and CDR2 is SYGVQD (reference sequence). Between the trimmed V and J ends, which lost 1 base and 8 bases, there was a span of 10 bases. The sequenced CDR3 bases are TGCGCCAGCAGTGAGTTTACTAGAAGTACG. Its translation is CASSEFTRST. In full, the CDR3 is CASSEFTRSTQYF.